Listed here are 15 T cell receptor beta chains from one sample, sequenced in a study of blood T cell repertoires in COVID-19. This table comes from immunoSEQ multiplex PCR, and its TCRdb copy is limited to in-frame clones, with some not included. This table has some 100,000 clones, under 90% appearing once. Source material: peripheral blood. These receptors all stem from a human donor with active COVID-19. The donor label of this sample is uncertain.

This clone was recorded only once. This chain connects TRBV25-1 to TRBJ2-5; perhaps TRBD1 as D (6 bases). The germline V gene encodes CDR1 MGHDK and CDR2 SYGVNS. V was shortened by 4 bases and J by 5 bases, with 20 bases between the two germline ends. The CDR3 is 16 residues long. CDR3 amino acids: CASSGGPEVQEETQYF. CDR3 DNA sequence: TGTGCCAGCAGTGGGGGGCCGGAGGTTCAGGAGGAGACCCAGTACTTC.

The chain recombines TRBV11-3 with TRBJ2-7, with 9 bases fitting TRBD1. CDR1 and CDR2 (germline): SGHNT, YENEEA. J lost 7 bases, V lost 4 bases, and 5 bases had no gene match. The CDR3 is made up of 13 amino acids. The CDR3 DNA is TGTGCCAGCAGCTCCACGACAGGGGGGGAGCAGTACTTC. Amino acids: CASSSTTGGEQYF. Complete variable domain (other parts from reference TRBV11-3 and TRBJ2-7): EAGVVQSPRYKIIEKKQPVAFWCNPISGHNTLYWYLQNLGQGPELLIRYENEEAVDDSQLPKDRFSAERLKGVDSTLKIQPAELGDSAVYLCASSSTTGGEQYFGPGTRLTVT.

This chain connects TRBV19 to TRBJ2-7; TRBD1 agrees at 7 bases. The CDR3 length is 14 residues. Per germline, CDR1 LNHDA and CDR2 SQIVND (reference sequence). The J segment lost 2 bases and the V segment lost 4 bases, leaving 5 bases of the junction unmatched. The CDR3 nucleotides read TGTGCCAGTAGTACAGGGACAGCCCCCTACGAGCAGTACTTC. Residues: CASSTGTAPYEQYF.

This clone was seen a handful of times. The chain couples TRBV9 to TRBJ1-3; D might be TRBD1 (6 bases). Germline assignment: CDR1 SGDLS and CDR2 YYNGEE. The CDR3 is 15 amino acids. V was shortened by 5 bases and J by 0 bases, with 12 bases between the two germline ends. The CDR3, as DNA: TGTGCCAGCAGAGGGGGACAAAGCTCTGGAAACACCATATATTTT. Its translation: CASRGGQSSGNTIYF.

CDR3 sequence: CASSQEVGGTGGAFF. The CDR3 region has the DNA TGCGCCAGCAGCCAAGAGGTCGGGGGGACAGGAGGAGCTTTCTTT. This chain connects TRBV4-1 to TRBJ1-1, with 8 bases that match TRBD1. The length of the CDR3 is 15 residues. V lost 0 bases to trimming and J lost 10 bases; unmatched junction nucleotides: 10. The germline V gene has CDR1 MGHRA and CDR2 YSYEKL.

This clone was detected only a few times. Here the CDR3 reads CASSFNRGAFF. DNA of the CDR3: TGTGCCAGCAGCTTCAACAGGGGAGCTTTCTTT. V is TRBV5-8 and J is TRBJ1-1; TRBD1 matches 7 bases. The germline CDR1 and CDR2 sequences are SGHTS and YDEGEE. V trimming: 2 bases; J trimming: 10 bases; junction bases outside the gene matches: 2. This CDR3 has 11 residues.

The chain employs TRBV2 and TRBJ1-2; no definite D call. Looked up from germline, CDR1 is SNHLY and CDR2 is FYNNEI. The CDR3 sequence is 15 residues long. V lost 4 bases and J lost 0, with 12 bases in between. CDR3 in amino acids: CASSVLPVTNYGYTF. The CDR3 nucleotides are TGTGCCAGCAGTGTCCTGCCAGTGACTAACTATGGCTACACCTTC.

The chain carries TRBV24-1 and TRBJ2-2; 12 bases map to TRBD1. CDR1 and CDR2 from the germline V gene are KGHDR and SFDVKD. The CDR3 sequence is 16 residues long. V lost 7 bases, J lost 6 bases, and 8 bases stayed unmatched. CDR3 DNA sequence: TGTGCCACCAGCCTGCAGGGACAGGGGGCCCCCGGGGAGCTGTTTTTT. This encodes CATSLQGQGAPGELFF.

The chain combines TRBV5-4 with TRBJ2-7; 7 nucleotides agree with TRBD2. Germline lookup yields CDR1 SGHNT and CDR2 YYREEE (reference sequence). Germline trimming cut 3 bases from V and 3 bases from J; bases unmatched to any gene: 0. The CDR3 runs to 12 residues. The CDR3 spells CASSSSGYEQYF. The CDR3 DNA is TGTGCCAGCAGCTCTAGCGGCTACGAGCAGTACTTC.

The table lists this clone with a count of one. The CDR3 is CASSRLAGNEQFF. The CDR3 DNA is TGTGCCAGCAGCCGACTAGCGGGCAATGAGCAGTTCTTC. The chain is built from TRBV12-3 or TRBV12-4 and TRBJ2-1; 10 bases map to TRBD2. This CDR3 region has 13 residues. The V segment lost 6 bases and the J segment 6 bases; nucleotides outside the gene matches: 2.

The chain links TRBV6-6 to TRBJ2-1; a possible D gene is TRBD2 (7 bases). V was shortened by 1 base and J by 7 bases, with 17 bases between the two germline ends. Per the germline V gene, CDR1 is MNHNY and CDR2 is SVGAGI (reference sequence). The CDR3 loop spans 16 amino acids. The chain's CDR3 is CASSYWVGRGANEQFF. The CDR3 coding sequence is TGTGCCAGCAGTTACTGGGTTGGTCGGGGGGCGAATGAGCAGTTCTTC.

This chain joins TRBV11-2 and TRBJ2-2, with D tentatively TRBD2 (5 bases). Trimming pared 5 bases from V and 7 bases from J, leaving 8 bases between. The CDR3 contains 12 residues. Germline values: CDR1 SGHAT, CDR2 FQNNGV. The CDR3 here is CASSTRHGELFF. DNA for the CDR3: TGTGCCAGCAGCACTAGACACGGGGAGCTGTTTTTT.

This chain uses TRBV28 with TRBJ2-2; 7 bases match TRBD1. CDR3 length: 15 amino acids. Germline V lookup: CDR1 MDHEN, CDR2 SYDVKM. J gave up 8 bases and V 0 bases, and 6 bases lay outside the gene matches. The chain's CDR3 is CASSLWGQPVGELFF. CDR3 DNA sequence: TGTGCCAGCAGTTTATGGGGACAGCCGGTGGGGGAGCTGTTTTTT.

V gene TRBV27 combines with J gene TRBJ2-5; TRBD1 aligns across 8 bases. Germline V lookup: CDR1 MNHEY, CDR2 SMNVEV (reference sequence). The CDR3 contains 13 residues. The J segment lost 1 base and the V segment lost 5 bases, leaving 0 bases of the junction unmatched. CDR3 in DNA: TGTGCCAGCAGTACAGGGGGCCAAGAGACCCAGTACTTC. Protein product: CASSTGGQETQYF.

This chain connects TRBV6-1 to TRBJ2-5; maybe TRBD1 (5 bases). CDR1 MNHNS and CDR2 SASEGT come from the germline V gene. Trimming took 3 bases from V and 5 from J, leaving 10 bases between them. CDR3 length: 13 amino acids. The CDR3 DNA is TGTGCCAGCAGTGACCAGGGTACCGAGACCCAGTACTTC. This codes for CASSDQGTETQYF.